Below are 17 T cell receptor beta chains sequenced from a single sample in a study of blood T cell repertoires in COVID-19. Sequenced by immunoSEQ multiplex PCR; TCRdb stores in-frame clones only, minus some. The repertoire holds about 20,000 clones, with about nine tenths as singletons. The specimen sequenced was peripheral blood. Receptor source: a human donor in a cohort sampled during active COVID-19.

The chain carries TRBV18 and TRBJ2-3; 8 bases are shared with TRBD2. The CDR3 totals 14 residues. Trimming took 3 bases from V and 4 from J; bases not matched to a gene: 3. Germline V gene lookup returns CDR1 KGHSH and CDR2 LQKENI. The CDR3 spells CASSPGLVSDTQYF. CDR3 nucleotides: TGTGCCAGCTCACCGGGACTAGTGTCAGATACGCAGTATTTT.

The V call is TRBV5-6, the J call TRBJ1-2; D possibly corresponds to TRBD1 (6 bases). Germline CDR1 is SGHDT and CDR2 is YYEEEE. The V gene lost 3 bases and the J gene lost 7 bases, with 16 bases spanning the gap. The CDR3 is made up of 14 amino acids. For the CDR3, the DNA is TGTGCCAGCAGCTACGAGACAGGCATCACTGGCTACACCTTC. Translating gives CASSYETGITGYTF.

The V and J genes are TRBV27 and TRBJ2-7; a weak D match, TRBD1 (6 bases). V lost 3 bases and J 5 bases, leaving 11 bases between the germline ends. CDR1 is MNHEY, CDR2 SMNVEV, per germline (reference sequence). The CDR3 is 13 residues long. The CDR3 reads CASSFNRVNEQYF. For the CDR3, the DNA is TGTGCCAGCAGTTTCAACAGGGTAAACGAGCAGTACTTC.

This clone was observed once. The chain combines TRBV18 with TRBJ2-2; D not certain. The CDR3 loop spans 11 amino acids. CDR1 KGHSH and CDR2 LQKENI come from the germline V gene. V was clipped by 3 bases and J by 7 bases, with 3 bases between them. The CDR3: CASSPSGELFF. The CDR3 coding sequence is TGTGCCAGCTCACCGAGCGGGGAGCTGTTTTTT.

The CDR3 reads CASSLGPGQGAYEQYF. CDR3 in DNA: TGCGCCAGCAGCTTGGGGCCGGGACAGGGGGCCTACGAGCAGTACTTC. The V and J genes are TRBV5-1 and TRBJ2-7; 11 nucleotides agree with TRBD1. This CDR3 region has 16 residues. V lost 0 bases and J lost 2; bases outside the gene matches: 4. The germline V gene has CDR1 SGHRS and CDR2 YFSETQ.

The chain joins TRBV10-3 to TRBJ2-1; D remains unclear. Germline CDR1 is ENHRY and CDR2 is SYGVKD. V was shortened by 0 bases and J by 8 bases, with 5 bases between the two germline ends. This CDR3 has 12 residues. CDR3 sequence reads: CAISESRDEQFF. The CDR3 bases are TGTGCCATCAGTGAGTCCCGGGATGAGCAGTTCTTC.

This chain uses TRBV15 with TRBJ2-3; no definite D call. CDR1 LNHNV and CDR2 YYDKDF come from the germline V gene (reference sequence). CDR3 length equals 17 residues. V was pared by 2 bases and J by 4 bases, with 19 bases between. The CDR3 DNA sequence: TGTGCCACCAGCAGACTTTCACTCCCCTTCGTGCCAGATACGCAGTATTTT. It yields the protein CATSRLSLPFVPDTQYF.

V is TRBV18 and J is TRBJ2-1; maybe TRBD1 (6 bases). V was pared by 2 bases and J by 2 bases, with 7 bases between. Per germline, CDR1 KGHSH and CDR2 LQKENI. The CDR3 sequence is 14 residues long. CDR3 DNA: TGTGCCAGCTCACCAAGGGGGACCTACAATGAGCAGTTCTTC. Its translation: CASSPRGTYNEQFF.

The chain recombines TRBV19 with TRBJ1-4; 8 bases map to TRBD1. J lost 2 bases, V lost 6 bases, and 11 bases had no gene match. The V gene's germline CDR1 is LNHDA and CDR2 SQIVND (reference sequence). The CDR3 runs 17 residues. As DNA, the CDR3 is TGTGCCAGTAGGTACTCGGACAGGGCGGTGACTAATGAAAAACTGTTTTTT. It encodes CASRYSDRAVTNEKLFF.

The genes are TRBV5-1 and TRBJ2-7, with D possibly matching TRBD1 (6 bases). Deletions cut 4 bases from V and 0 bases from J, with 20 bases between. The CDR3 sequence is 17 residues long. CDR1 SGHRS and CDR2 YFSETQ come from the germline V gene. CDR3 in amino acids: CASSPTVTRGYSYEQYF. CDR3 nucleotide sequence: TGCGCCAGCAGCCCCACCGTAACCAGGGGATACTCCTACGAGCAGTACTTC.

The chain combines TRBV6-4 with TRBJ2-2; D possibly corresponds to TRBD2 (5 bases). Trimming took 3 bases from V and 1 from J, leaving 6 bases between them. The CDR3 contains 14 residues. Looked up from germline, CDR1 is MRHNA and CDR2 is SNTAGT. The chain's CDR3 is CASSEGRNTGELFF. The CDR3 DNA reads TGTGCCAGCAGTGAGGGGAGGAACACCGGGGAGCTGTTTTTT.

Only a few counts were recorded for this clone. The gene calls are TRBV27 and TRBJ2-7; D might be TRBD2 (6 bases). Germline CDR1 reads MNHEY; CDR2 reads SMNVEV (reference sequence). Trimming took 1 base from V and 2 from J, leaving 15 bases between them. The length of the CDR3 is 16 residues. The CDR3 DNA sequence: TGTGCCAGCAGTTTATTAGTGGGAGGCGGACCCTACGAGCAGTACTTC. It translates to CASSLLVGGGPYEQYF.

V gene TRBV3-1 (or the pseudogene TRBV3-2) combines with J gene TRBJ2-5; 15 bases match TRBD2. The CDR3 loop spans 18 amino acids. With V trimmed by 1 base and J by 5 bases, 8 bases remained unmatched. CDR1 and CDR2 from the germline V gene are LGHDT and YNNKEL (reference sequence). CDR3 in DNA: TGTGCCAGCAGCCAAGGGAGGACTAGCGGGGGGGCTCGGGAGACCCAGTACTTC. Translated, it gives CASSQGRTSGGARETQYF.

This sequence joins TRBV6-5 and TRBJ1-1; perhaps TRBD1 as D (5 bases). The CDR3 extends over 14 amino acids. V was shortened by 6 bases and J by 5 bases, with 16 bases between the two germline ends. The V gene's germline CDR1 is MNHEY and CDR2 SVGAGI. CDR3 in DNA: TGTGCCAGCAGCCTCGGGGGTTCGGGGACTGAAGCTTTCTTT. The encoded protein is CASSLGGSGTEAFF.

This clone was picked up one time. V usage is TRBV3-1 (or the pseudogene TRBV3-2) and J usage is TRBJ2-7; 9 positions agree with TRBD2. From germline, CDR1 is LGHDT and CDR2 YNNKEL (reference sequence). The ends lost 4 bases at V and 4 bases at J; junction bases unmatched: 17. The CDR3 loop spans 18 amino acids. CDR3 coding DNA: TGTGCCAGCAGCCTAAGACGGACCCCTAGCGGGATCGGGTACGAGCAGTACTTC. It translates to CASSLRRTPSGIGYEQYF.

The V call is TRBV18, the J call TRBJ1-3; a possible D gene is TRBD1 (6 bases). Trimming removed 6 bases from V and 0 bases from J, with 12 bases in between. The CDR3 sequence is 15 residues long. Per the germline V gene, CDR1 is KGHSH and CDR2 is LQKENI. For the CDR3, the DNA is TGTGCCAGCTCTCTCGACAGGAACTCTGGAAACACCATATATTTT. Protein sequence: CASSLDRNSGNTIYF.

CDR3 nucleotides: TGCGCCAGCAGCTTGGACAGGGATGTCGGAAAACTGTTTTTT. Protein: CASSLDRDVGKLFF. This chain connects TRBV5-1 to TRBJ1-4; perhaps TRBD1 as D (6 bases). The CDR3 contains 14 residues. V lost 0 bases and J lost 10, with 13 bases in between. Germline V gives CDR1 SGHRS, CDR2 YFSETQ.